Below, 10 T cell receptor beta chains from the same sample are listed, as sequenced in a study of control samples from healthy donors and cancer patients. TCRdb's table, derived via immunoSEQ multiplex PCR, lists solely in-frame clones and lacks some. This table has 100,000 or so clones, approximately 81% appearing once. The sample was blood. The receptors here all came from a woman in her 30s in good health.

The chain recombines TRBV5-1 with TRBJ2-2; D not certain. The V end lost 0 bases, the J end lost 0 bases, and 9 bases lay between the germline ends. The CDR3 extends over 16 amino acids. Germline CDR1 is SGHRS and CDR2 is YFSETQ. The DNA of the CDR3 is TGCGCCAGCAGCTTGGTAGGACCTGCGAACACCGGGGAGCTGTTTTTT. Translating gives CASSLVGPANTGELFF.

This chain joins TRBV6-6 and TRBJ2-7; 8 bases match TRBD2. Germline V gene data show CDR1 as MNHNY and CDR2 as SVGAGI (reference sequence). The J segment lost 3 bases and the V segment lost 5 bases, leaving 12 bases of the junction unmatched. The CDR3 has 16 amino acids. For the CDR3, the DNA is TGTGCCAGCAGTGTTCGTAGCGGGGCATCCTACTACGAGCAGTACTTC. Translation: CASSVRSGASYYEQYF.

CDR3 coding DNA: TGTGCCACCAGTGATGTTGGCTCCTACGAGCAGTACTTC. Translating gives CATSDVGSYEQYF. V usage is TRBV24-1 and J usage is TRBJ2-7, with unresolved D. V lost 3 bases and J lost 0, with 5 bases in between. CDR1 is KGHDR, CDR2 SFDVKD, per germline. This CDR3 has 13 amino acids.

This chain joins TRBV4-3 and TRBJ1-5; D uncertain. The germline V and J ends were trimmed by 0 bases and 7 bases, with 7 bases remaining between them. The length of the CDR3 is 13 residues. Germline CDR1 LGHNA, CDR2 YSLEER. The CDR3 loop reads CASSQDSYQPQHF. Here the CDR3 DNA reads TGCGCCAGCAGCCAAGACAGCTACCAGCCCCAGCATTTT.

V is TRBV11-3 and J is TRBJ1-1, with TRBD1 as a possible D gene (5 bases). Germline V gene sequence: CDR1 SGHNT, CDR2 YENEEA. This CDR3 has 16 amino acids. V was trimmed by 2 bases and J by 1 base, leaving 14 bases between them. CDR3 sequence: CASSLNSETENTEAFF. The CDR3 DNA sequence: TGTGCCAGCAGCTTAAATTCGGAGACAGAGAACACTGAAGCTTTCTTT.

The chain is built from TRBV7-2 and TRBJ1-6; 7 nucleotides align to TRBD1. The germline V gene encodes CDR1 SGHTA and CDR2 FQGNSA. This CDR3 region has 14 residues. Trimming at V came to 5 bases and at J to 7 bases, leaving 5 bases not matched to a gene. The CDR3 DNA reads TGTGCCAGCAGCCAAGGACAGGTAAATTCACCCCTCCACTTT. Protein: CASSQGQVNSPLHF.

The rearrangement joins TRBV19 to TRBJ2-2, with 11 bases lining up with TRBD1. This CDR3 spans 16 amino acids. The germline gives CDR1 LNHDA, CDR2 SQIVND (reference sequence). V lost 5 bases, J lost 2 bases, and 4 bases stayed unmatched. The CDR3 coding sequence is TGTGCCAGTAGTTTCGGACAGGGGGCCAACACCGGGGAGCTGTTTTTT. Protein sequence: CASSFGQGANTGELFF.

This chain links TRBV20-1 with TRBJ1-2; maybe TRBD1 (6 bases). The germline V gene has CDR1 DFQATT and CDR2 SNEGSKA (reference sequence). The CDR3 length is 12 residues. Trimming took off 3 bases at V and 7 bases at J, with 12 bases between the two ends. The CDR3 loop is CSASTGALGYTF. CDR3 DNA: TGCAGTGCTAGTACGGGGGCGCTTGGCTACACCTTC.

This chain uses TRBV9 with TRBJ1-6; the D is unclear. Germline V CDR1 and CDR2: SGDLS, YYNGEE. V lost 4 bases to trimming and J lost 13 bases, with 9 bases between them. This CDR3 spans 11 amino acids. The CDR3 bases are TGTGCCAGCAGCTTTATGTTCCCCCTCCACTTT. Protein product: CASSFMFPLHF.

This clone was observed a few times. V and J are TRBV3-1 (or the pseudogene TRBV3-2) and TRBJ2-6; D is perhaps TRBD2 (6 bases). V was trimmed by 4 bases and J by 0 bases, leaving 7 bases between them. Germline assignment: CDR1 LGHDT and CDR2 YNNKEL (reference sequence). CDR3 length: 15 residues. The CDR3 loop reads CASSPTSSGANVLTF. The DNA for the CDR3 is TGTGCCAGCAGCCCGACTAGCTCTGGGGCCAACGTCCTGACTTTC.